These 16 T cell receptor beta chains were sequenced from one sample in a study of cytomegalovirus exposure and HLA in healthy donors. The protocol was immunoSEQ multiplex PCR, while the TCRdb copy is restricted to in-frame clones and leaves out a portion. The sample has 250,000 to 300,000 clones; 90% are singletons. The specimen sequenced was PBMCs. These receptors originate from a woman between 18 and 30 years old in good health and CMV-seronegative.

The CDR3, as DNA: TGTGCCACCAGGCTTGTCCGGGTCAGCAACCAAGGGGAGCTGTTTTTT. Encoded protein: CATRLVRVSNQGELFF. The V and J genes are TRBV15 and TRBJ2-2, with D unresolved. Trimming left V 6 bases short and J 8 bases short, with 22 bases between. This CDR3 has 16 amino acids. Looked up from germline, CDR1 is LNHNV and CDR2 is YYDKDF (reference sequence). The full variable domain, rest sourced from reference TRBV15 and TRBJ2-2, is DAMVIQNPRYQVTQFGKPVTLSCSQTLNHNVMYWYQQKSSQAPKLLFHYYDKDFNNEADTPDNFQSRRPNTSFCFLDIRSPGLGDTAMYLCATRLVRVSNQGELFFGEGSRLTVL.

The V and J genes are TRBV5-1 and TRBJ2-5, with 14 bases identical to TRBD2. The CDR3 is 16 amino acids. The V gene end was trimmed by 3 bases and the J gene end by 1 base; junction bases not matched to a gene: 2. The germline gives CDR1 SGHRS, CDR2 YFSETQ. For the CDR3, the DNA is TGCGCCAGCAGCTGGACTAGCGGGGGGTCCCAAGAGACCCAGTACTTC. It yields the protein CASSWTSGGSQETQYF.

This chain joins TRBV2 and TRBJ1-2; 9 bases agree with TRBD1. V lost 0 bases, J lost 4 bases, and 6 bases stayed unmatched. Germline values: CDR1 SNHLY, CDR2 FYNNEI. CDR3 length: 16 residues. The CDR3 sequence: CASSEAQDRGFYGYTF. Here the CDR3 DNA reads TGTGCCAGCAGTGAAGCGCAGGACAGGGGTTTCTATGGCTACACCTTC.

V is TRBV11-2 and J is TRBJ2-2; possible D gene TRBD1, 6 bases. CDR3 length: 13 residues. Germline V gene data show CDR1 as SGHAT and CDR2 as FQNNGV. V was shortened by 6 bases and J by 7 bases, with 12 bases between the two germline ends. CDR3 in amino acids: CASREGGGGELFF. CDR3 nucleotides: TGTGCCAGCAGGGAAGGGGGTGGCGGGGAGCTGTTTTTT.

The chain couples TRBV18 to TRBJ2-2; weak D call: TRBD1 (5 bases). CDR1 is KGHSH, CDR2 LQKENI, per germline. The V end was cut by 0 bases, the J end by 5 bases, with 16 bases between. The CDR3 totals 17 residues. Written as DNA, the CDR3 is TGTGCCAGCTCACCACCCGTCGACAGCCCGTGGACCGGGGAGCTGTTTTTT. Translation gives CASSPPVDSPWTGELFF.

The rearrangement uses TRBV5-1 and TRBJ1-2; 9 bases are shared with TRBD1. This CDR3 spans 15 amino acids. Germline-derived CDR1 and CDR2 are SGHRS and YFSETQ. V trimming: 3 bases; J trimming: 4 bases; junction bases outside the gene matches: 7. The CDR3 is CASSSPGTGSYGYTF. For the CDR3, the DNA is TGCGCCAGCAGCTCCCCAGGGACAGGGAGCTATGGCTACACCTTC.

The chain combines TRBV23-1 with TRBJ2-7; D ambiguous. TRBV23-1 is placed among ORFs of uncertain function. CDR3 length: 14 residues. V dropped 3 bases and J dropped 1 base, with 10 bases sitting between them. CDR3 protein: CASSQPVMSYEQYF. The CDR3 bases are TGCGCCAGCAGTCAGCCAGTCATGTCCTACGAGCAGTACTTC.

This clone was seen just once. The chain links TRBV5-1 to TRBJ1-5; weak D call: TRBD1 (5 bases). CDR3 length: 15 residues. The V gene lost 4 bases and the J gene lost 0 bases, with 11 bases spanning the gap. Germline V gene lookup returns CDR1 SGHRS and CDR2 YFSETQ. CDR3 nucleotides: TGCGCCAGCAGCCCCGGACACGATAGCAATCAGCCCCAGCATTTT. Protein product: CASSPGHDSNQPQHF. Supplemented by reference TRBV5-1 and TRBJ1-5, the full variable domain reads KAGVTQTPRYLIKTRGQQVTLSCSPISGHRSVSWYQQTPGQGLQFLFEYFSETQRNKGNFPGRFSGRQFSNSRSEMNVSTLELGDSALYLCASSPGHDSNQPQHFGDGTRLSIL.

This clone was seen more than once but under ten times. V gene TRBV6-5 combines with J gene TRBJ2-2; weak D call: TRBD2 (5 bases). The CDR3 runs 13 residues. The V gene lost 6 bases and the J gene lost 2 bases, with 7 bases spanning the gap. CDR1 and CDR2 from the germline V gene are MNHEY and SVGAGI. The CDR3 region has the DNA TGTGCCAGCAGCGGGGTTAACACCGGGGAGCTGTTTTTT. It yields the protein CASSGVNTGELFF.

V usage is TRBV7-8 and J usage is TRBJ2-1, with D tentatively TRBD1 (5 bases). V dropped 5 bases and J dropped 4 bases, with 15 bases sitting between them. The germline gives CDR1 SGHVS, CDR2 FQNEAQ. The CDR3 is made up of 15 amino acids. The CDR3 loop is CASSTLLGRYNEQFF. The DNA of the CDR3 is TGTGCCAGCAGCACCCTTTTGGGGCGGTACAATGAGCAGTTCTTC.

The chain uses TRBV28 and TRBJ2-7; TRBD1 matches at 10 bases. Trimming cost V 4 bases and J 3 bases; bases outside gene matches: 3. Germline V gene data show CDR1 as MDHEN and CDR2 as SYDVKM. The CDR3 sequence is 14 residues long. In DNA form, the CDR3 reads TGTGCCAGCAGTTCAGGACAGGGGGGCTACGAGCAGTACGTC. Translated: CASSSGQGGYEQYV.

This clone has a single count. The chain carries TRBV27 and TRBJ1-1, with D unclear. CDR1 and CDR2 (germline): MNHEY, SMNVEV (reference sequence). V was cut by 7 bases and J by 7 bases, with 16 bases left in between. CDR3 length: 13 residues. CDR3 nucleotide sequence: TGTGCCAGCAACGTAGGCGGACTTGGTGAAGCTTTCTTT. It specifies CASNVGGLGEAFF.

The chain combines TRBV10-3 with TRBJ2-2; D remains ambiguous. This CDR3 is built from 15 residues. Trimming took 3 bases from V and 2 from J, leaving 10 bases between them. Germline CDR1 reads ENHRY; CDR2 reads SYGVKD. CDR3 residues: CAISDEDTNTGELFF. CDR3 in DNA: TGTGCCATCAGTGATGAAGATACAAACACCGGGGAGCTGTTTTTT.

This clone was recorded only once. The gene calls are TRBV14 and TRBJ2-2, with a weak D call TRBD1 (6 bases). Germline lookup yields CDR1 SGHDN and CDR2 FVKESK. Deletions cut 1 base from V and 0 bases from J, with 12 bases between. The CDR3 has 17 residues. The CDR3 sequence is CASSQVVGAPNTGELFF. The CDR3 bases are TGTGCCAGCAGCCAAGTTGTGGGGGCCCCGAACACCGGGGAGCTGTTTTTT.

The chain has TRBV28 and TRBJ1-6; TRBD1 is a possible D gene (6 bases). The CDR3 spans 17 residues. Germline V gene data show CDR1 as MDHEN and CDR2 as SYDVKM. Between the trimmed V and J ends, which lost 2 bases and 7 bases, there was a span of 18 bases. Written as DNA, the CDR3 is TGTGCCAGCAGTTTAACCCTTCTGGACAGCGCCAATTCACCCCTCCACTTT. Translation: CASSLTLLDSANSPLHF.

This clone was recorded only once. V usage is TRBV4-1 and J usage is TRBJ2-5; 12 nucleotides align to TRBD1. Germline V gene sequence: CDR1 MGHRA, CDR2 YSYEKL. J gave up 5 bases and V 2 bases, and 21 bases lay outside the gene matches. CDR3 length: 21 amino acids. CDR3 loop: CASSQMWDGTGGFRVSETQYF. In DNA, the CDR3 is TGCGCCAGCAGCCAAATGTGGGATGGGACAGGGGGCTTTAGGGTTTCGGAGACCCAGTACTTC.